Listed below are T cell receptor beta chains from one sample, sequenced in a study of monozygotic twins with inflammatory bowel disease. Each CDR3 protein gets one entry in TCRdb, which reprocessed the 5' RACE reads and gives no DNA. This specimen shows some 440,000 distinct CDR3 sequences; the ten leading clones hold 2% to 3%. The sample comprised blood. The receptors stem from a human donor with ulcerative colitis or Crohn's disease, or a healthy co-twin of an affected twin (not recorded which). The CDR3 runs from the conserved cysteine through the conserved F or W.

TRBV6-1	TRBJ2-3	14	CASSRQGSPDTQYF
TRBV7-2	TRBJ2-1	14	CASSLGTSGAEQFF
TRBV10-3	TRBJ2-3	18	CAISGLAGGDTSPDTQYF
TRBV7-9	TRBJ2-7	15	CASSPSADRVSEQYF
TRBV6-1	TRBJ1-2	15	CASSGESHALGGYTF
TRBV19	TRBJ2-2	16	CASHDSGRSGTGELFF
TRBV6-6	TRBJ1-4	13	CASSYPGEGILFF
TRBV7-2	TRBJ1-5	12	CASSLDNQPQHF
TRBV7-9	TRBJ2-7	15	CASSRRDRALNEQYF
TRBV20-1	TRBJ2-7	12	CSAWDSFYEQYF
TRBV18	TRBJ2-2	14	CASSDDLNTGELFF
TRBV7-2	TRBJ1-4	15	CASSPRQGYNEKLFF
TRBV12-3/TRBV12-4	TRBJ2-2	15	CASSSRTANTGELFF
TRBV27	TRBJ2-7	13	CASRADWAEEQYF
TRBV7-9	TRBJ2-2	13	CASSRGRDGELFF
TRBV20-1	TRBJ1-5	14	CSAGFGGSNQPQHF
TRBV6-1	TRBJ2-5	16	CASNQGLAGFQETQYF
TRBV30	TRBJ2-7	11	CAWRDGYEQYF
TRBV7-2	TRBJ1-2	14	CAQRAGYIGYGYTF
TRBV7-2	TRBJ2-7	15	CASSPASGRAAEQYF
TRBV11-1	TRBJ2-2	18	CASSLELAGAGNTGELFF
TRBV19	TRBJ2-7	13	CASSRGGIYEQYF
TRBV29-1	TRBJ2-5	13	CSVLYLGGETQYF
TRBV5-1	TRBJ2-2	16	CASSERTGLNTGELFF
TRBV7-2	TRBJ2-3	13	CASSSDRGQTQYF
TRBV29-1	TRBJ2-2	13	CSVKTLNTGELFF
TRBV20-1	TRBJ2-1	17	CSAPSSSGGSRDNEQFF
TRBV28	TRBJ1-2	15	CASSFISRGSWGYTF
TRBV25-1	TRBJ1-6	14	CASSDRAVTTPLHF
TRBV7-2	TRBJ2-5	15	CASSLERTVQETQYF
TRBV5-6	TRBJ2-6	18	CASIPKLRGADGANVLTF